This T cell receptor (beta chain) stems from a study of blood T cell repertoires in COVID-19. On the study more broadly: COVID-19 samples collected from the United States, Italy and Spain covered acute and convalescent phases. T cells, B-cell-depleted T cells, or PBMCs supplied cDNA or gDNA.

The V segment lost 3 bases and the J segment 7 bases; nucleotides outside the gene matches: 5. There are 15 residues in the CDR3. Germline V lookup: CDR1 LNHDA, CDR2 SQIVND (reference sequence). In the original analysis: Estimates of nucleated cell counts were drawn from the amplification of reference gene primers. TCRdb's copy holds only in-frame clones and misses some; the assay was immunoSEQ multiplex PCR. For V, J and clone size, that table is used; D and trimming come from the DNA. The repertoire has roughly 92,000 clones, approximately 88% of them found once; the top ten carry 25% to 40%. The TCR was taken from a woman older than 75 with active or convalescent COVID-19. The chain couples TRBV19 to TRBJ1-6; 8 nucleotides agree with TRBD1. Material: peripheral blood. The CDR3 protein is CASSIQDRANSPLHF. CDR3 DNA: TGTGCCAGTAGTATCCAGGACAGGGCAAATTCACCCCTCCACTTT.